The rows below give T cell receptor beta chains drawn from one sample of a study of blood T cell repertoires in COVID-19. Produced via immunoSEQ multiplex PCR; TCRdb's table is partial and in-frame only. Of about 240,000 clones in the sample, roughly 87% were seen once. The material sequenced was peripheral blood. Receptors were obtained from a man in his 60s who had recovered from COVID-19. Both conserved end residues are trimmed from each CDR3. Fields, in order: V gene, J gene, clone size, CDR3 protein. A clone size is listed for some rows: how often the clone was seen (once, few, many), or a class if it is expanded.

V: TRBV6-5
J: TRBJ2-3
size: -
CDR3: ASSSSGGITDTQY

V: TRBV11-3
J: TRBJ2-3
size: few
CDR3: ASSFLRADTQY

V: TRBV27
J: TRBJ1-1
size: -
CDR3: ASSFRGYTEAF

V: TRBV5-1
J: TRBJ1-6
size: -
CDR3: ASSRQGDNSPLH

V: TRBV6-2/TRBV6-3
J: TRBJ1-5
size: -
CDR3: ASSRPGQVGLGNQPQH

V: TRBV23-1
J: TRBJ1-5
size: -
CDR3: ASSRKIPAGHNQPQH

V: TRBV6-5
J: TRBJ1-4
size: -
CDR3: ASRSTGGGEKLF

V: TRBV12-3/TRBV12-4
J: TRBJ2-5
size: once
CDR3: ASSLLAQETQY

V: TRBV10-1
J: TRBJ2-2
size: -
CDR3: ASSDRGAGELF

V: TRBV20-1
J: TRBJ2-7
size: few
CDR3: SASSGAREQY

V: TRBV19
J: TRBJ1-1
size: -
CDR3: ASSMTVLTEAF

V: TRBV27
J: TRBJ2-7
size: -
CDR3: ASSFGLAGSSYEQY

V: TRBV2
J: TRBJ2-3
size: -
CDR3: ASAGDTQY

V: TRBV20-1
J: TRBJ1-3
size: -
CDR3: SASYRGRRGNTIY

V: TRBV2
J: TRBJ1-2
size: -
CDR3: ASRPFSGGARGGYT

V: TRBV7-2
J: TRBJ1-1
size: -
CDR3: ASSLSRGAF

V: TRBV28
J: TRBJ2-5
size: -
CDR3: ASSRTSGGMGTQY

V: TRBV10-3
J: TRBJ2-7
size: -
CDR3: AISDRTSGEYEQY

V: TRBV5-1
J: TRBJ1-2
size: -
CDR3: ASSLEGRGYT

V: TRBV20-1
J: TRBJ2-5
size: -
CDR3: SAIDKRGEETQY

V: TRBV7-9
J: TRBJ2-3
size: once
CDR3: ASSLGGGDVSTDTQY

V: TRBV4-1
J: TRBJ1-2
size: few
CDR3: ASSPSFDSTHYGYT

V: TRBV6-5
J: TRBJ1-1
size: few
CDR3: ASSRTKGTEAF

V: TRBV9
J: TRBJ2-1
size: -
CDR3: ASSARGLAGHEQF

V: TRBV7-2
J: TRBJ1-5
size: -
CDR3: ASSLYTDQPQH

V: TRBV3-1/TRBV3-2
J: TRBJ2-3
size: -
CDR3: ASSQGPAGGLYTQY

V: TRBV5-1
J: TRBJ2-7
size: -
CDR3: ASSGGQGYEQY

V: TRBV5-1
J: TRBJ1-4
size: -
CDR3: ASSLEAGAFYEKLF

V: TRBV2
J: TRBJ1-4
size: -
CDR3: ATRQGADEKLF

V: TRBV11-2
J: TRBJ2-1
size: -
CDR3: ASSLRAPGEEQF

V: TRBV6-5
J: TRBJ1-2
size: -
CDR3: ASWQRTGT

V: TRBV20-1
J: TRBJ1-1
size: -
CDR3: SAPRATEAF

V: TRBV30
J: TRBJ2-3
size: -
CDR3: AWKLRAVVDTQY

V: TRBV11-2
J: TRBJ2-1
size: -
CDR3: ASSPLTGSSYNEQF

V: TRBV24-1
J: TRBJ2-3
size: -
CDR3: ATSDSGRTTDTQY

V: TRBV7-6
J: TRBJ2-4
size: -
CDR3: ASSLNSRDWIAKNIQY

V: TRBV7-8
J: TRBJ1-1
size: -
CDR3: ASSKKGQGTEAF

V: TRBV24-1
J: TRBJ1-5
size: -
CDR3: ATGAAGAKQPQH

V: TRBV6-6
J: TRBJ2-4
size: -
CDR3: ASSYLLGGDQIQY

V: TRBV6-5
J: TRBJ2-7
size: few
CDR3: ASSRSQASSYEQY

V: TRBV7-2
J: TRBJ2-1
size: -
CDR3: ASTRLAGGLNNEQF

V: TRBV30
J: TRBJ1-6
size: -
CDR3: AWTQENSPLH

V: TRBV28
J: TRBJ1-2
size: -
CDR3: ASSLDRARGYT

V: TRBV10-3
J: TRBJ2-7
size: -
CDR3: AISEPGQGFYEQY

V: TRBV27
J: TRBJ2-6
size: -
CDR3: ASSFSPPGGANVLT

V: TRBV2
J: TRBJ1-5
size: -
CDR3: ASSDRGPSI

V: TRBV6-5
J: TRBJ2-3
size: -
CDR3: ASRNSGGGADTQY

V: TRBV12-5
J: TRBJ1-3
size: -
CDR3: ASGLSGSSGNTIY

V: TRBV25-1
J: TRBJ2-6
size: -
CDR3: ASNRADSGANVLT

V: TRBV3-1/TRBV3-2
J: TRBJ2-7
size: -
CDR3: ASSQDTSGYYEQY

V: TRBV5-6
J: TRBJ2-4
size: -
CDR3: ASSLDGIQY

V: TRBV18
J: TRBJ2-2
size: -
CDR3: ASATAAGELF

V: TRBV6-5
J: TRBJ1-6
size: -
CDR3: ASSYSGTGLGSPLH

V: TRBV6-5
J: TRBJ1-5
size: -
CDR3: ASSSLGAGVQPQH

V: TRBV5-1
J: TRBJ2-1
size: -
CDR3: ASSFSSGDYNEQF

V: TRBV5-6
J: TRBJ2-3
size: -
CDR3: ASSPGLAGLSDTQY

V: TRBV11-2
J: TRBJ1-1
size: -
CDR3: ASRQEMNTEAF

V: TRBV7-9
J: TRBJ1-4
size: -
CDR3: ASSTTLRGEDFGKLF

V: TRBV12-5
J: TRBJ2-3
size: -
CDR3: ASGLTEDTQY